The rows below give T cell receptor beta chains drawn from one sample of a study of blood T cells in healthy people across ages. MiXCR was run by TCRdb on the 5' RACE reads, yielding one entry per CDR3 protein. The sample shows just over 800,000 distinct CDR3 sequences, 55% to 65% of them seen only once. Sequenced sample: blood. These receptor sequences come from a man younger than 40 in good health. Each CDR3 is given with its conserved first and last residue. D genes are given only for firm matches. Only some rows state a clone size, as once, few, many or a class for expanded clones.

d_gene	abundance	len	v_gene	j_gene	CDR3nt	CDR3aa
-	-	14	TRBV20-1	TRBJ2-6	TGCAGTGCTAGAAGCCTACCTGGGGCCAACGTCCTGACTTTC	CSARSLPGANVLTF
-	-	14	TRBV28	TRBJ2-5	TGTGCCAGCGGAGTTTTCGGGGGCCGAGAGACCCAGTACTTC	CASGVFGGRETQYF
TRBD2	-	16	TRBV6-1	TRBJ2-4	TGTGCCAGCAGTGAAGCTGCTCACGGGAGGGAAAACATTCAGTACTTC	CASSEAAHGRENIQYF
-	-	16	TRBV20-1	TRBJ2-1	TGCAGTGCTAGAGATTTCAGGGGCTGGGGTACGGATGAGCAGTTCTTC	CSARDFRGWGTDEQFF
-	-	11	TRBV20-1	TRBJ1-1	TGCAGTGCTAGAGGGAGCACTGAAGCTTTCTTT	CSARGSTEAFF
-	-	15	TRBV2	TRBJ1-5	TGTGCCAGCAGTTCCTCGGGCCTTGGGAATCAGCCCCAGCATTTT	CASSSSGLGNQPQHF
-	-	12	TRBV20-1	TRBJ1-6	TGCAGTGCTGCACCTGGGGGTTCACCCCTCCACTTT	CSAAPGGSPLHF
-	-	15	TRBV7-2	TRBJ2-5	TGTGCCAGCAGCATAGGGGGGGGGCCGGGAGAGACCCAGTACTTC	CASSIGGGPGETQYF
-	-	11	TRBV6-2/TRBV6-3	TRBJ2-4	TGTGCCAGCAGTTACTCGCGAATTCAGTACTTC	CASSYSRIQYF
-	-	15	TRBV3-1	TRBJ2-3	TGTGCCAGCAGCCAAGGGAAAGGTCTCACAGATACGCAGTATTTT	CASSQGKGLTDTQYF
-	-	14	TRBV28	TRBJ1-5	TGTGCCAGCAGGGACAGTTATAGCAATCAGCCCCAGCATTTT	CASRDSYSNQPQHF
-	-	12	TRBV29-1	TRBJ1-2	TGCAGCGTTGAAAGAAAGGACTATGGCTACACCTTC	CSVERKDYGYTF
-	-	14	TRBV5-4	TRBJ1-6	TGTGCCAGCAGCTTGGACAGCTCCAATTCACCCCTCCACTTT	CASSLDSSNSPLHF
TRBD2	-	15	TRBV7-2	TRBJ2-1	TGTGCCAGCAGCTTAGAGCGGGGACGGGGGAATGAGCAGTTCTTC	CASSLERGRGNEQFF
-	-	13	TRBV29-1	TRBJ1-4	TGCAGCGTTGGGCAGGGGAACGCGGAAAAACTGTTTTTT	CSVGQGNAEKLFF
TRBD1	-	15	TRBV9	TRBJ2-3	TGTGCCAGCAGCTCGCTGGGACAGACCTCGAGTACGCAGTATTTT	CASSSLGQTSSTQYF
TRBD2	-	17	TRBV5-1	TRBJ2-1	TGCGCCAGCAGCTTGGCCTCAGGAGCGGGGGGTAACAATGAGCAGTTCTTC	CASSLASGAGGNNEQFF
-	-	8	TRBV7-9	TRBJ2-1	TGTGCCAGCAGCGAGCAGTTCTTC	CASSEQFF
-	once	14	TRBV14	TRBJ2-2	TGTGCCAGCAGCCTGGGATACGACACCGGGGAGCTGTTTTTT	CASSLGYDTGELFF
TRBD1	few	14	TRBV27	TRBJ1-2	TGTGCCAGCAGTTCCTTAGGGGGCGGCTATGGCTACACCTTC	CASSSLGGGYGYTF
-	-	13	TRBV6-2/TRBV6-3	TRBJ1-4	TGTGCCAGCAGTTACGGCCTGGACGAAAAACTGTTTTTT	CASSYGLDEKLFF
TRBD2	once	16	TRBV4-2	TRBJ2-1	TGTGCCAGCAGCCAAGTCTTACGGGGGGGCCCCAATGAGCAGTTCTTC	CASSQVLRGGPNEQFF
-	few	16	TRBV6-5	TRBJ2-4	TGTGCCAGCAGTTACTCGCCCGGGTCAGGCAAAAACATTCAGTACTTC	CASSYSPGSGKNIQYF
-	-	15	TRBV20-1	TRBJ1-6	TGCAGTGCTAGAGATGTGCAGGGAAGTAAATCACCCCTCCACTTT	CSARDVQGSKSPLHF
TRBD1	-	15	TRBV28	TRBJ2-7	TGTGCCAGCAGTTTAGCGGGACAGGGTGTCTACGAGCAGTACTTC	CASSLAGQGVYEQYF
TRBD1	-	17	TRBV10-3	TRBJ1-2	TGTGCCATCAGTGAGACGGACAGGGGACCTGCTAACTATGGCTACACCTTC	CAISETDRGPANYGYTF
-	few	14	TRBV6-5	TRBJ2-3	TGTGCCAGCAGTTACTCGGGGATTGGAGATACGCAGTATTTT	CASSYSGIGDTQYF
TRBD1	few	14	TRBV6-2/TRBV6-3	TRBJ2-1	TGTGCCAGCAGGGACAGGGTTACGTACAATGAGCAGTTCTTC	CASRDRVTYNEQFF
-	few	14	TRBV28	TRBJ2-7	TGTGCCACAAAGAGGCCGACAGCCGTAGCCGAGCAGTACTTC	CATKRPTAVAEQYF
-	-	12	TRBV7-2	TRBJ2-1	TGTGCCAGCAGCATTGACTCGTGGGAGCAGTTCTTC	CASSIDSWEQFF
-	-	17	TRBV7-9	TRBJ2-7	TGTGCCAGCAGCTCAACCACACTAAACAGGGTCTCCTACGAGCAGTACTTC	CASSSTTLNRVSYEQYF
-	-	18	TRBV27	TRBJ2-1	TGTGCCAGCAGTTTCGTCGGGGGCGGCGCAAGCTCCTACAATGAGCAGTTCTTC	CASSFVGGGASSYNEQFF
TRBD1	-	14	TRBV10-3	TRBJ1-6	TGTGCCATCACCCCGGACAAGGGGGCTTCACCCCTCCACTTT	CAITPDKGASPLHF
-	-	15	TRBV6-1	TRBJ2-5	TGTGCCAGCAGTGAAGAAAAGGAGTGGGGGGAGACCCAGTACTTC	CASSEEKEWGETQYF
-	-	12	TRBV6-2/TRBV6-3	TRBJ2-3	TGTGCCAGCAGTTGGGAAACAGATACGCAGTATTTT	CASSWETDTQYF
-	-	18	TRBV6-5	TRBJ2-1	TGTGCCAGCAGTTACGTGAGCCCCCAGCGATACGCCTACAATGAGCAGTTCTTC	CASSYVSPQRYAYNEQFF
TRBD1	-	14	TRBV4-2	TRBJ2-1	TGTGCCAGCAGCCAAGATGACAGGGGGGTTGAGCAGTTCTTC	CASSQDDRGVEQFF
-	-	14	TRBV5-1	TRBJ1-2	TGCGCCAACAGCTTGGGGGCAGAGAACTATGGCTACACCTTC	CANSLGAENYGYTF
TRBD1	once	15	TRBV3-1	TRBJ1-1	TGTGCCAGCAGCCAAGTTGGAGGACAGGCAGCGATAGCTTTCTTT	CASSQVGGQAAIAFF
TRBD1	once	14	TRBV20-1	TRBJ1-3	TGCAGTGCTAGGGGGACAGGGTTCGGAAACACCATATATTTT	CSARGTGFGNTIYF
-	-	14	TRBV6-2/TRBV6-3	TRBJ2-1	TGTGCCAGCAGTTACTCTGGGCAGGCCGTTGAGCAGTTCTTC	CASSYSGQAVEQFF
TRBD2	few	17	TRBV6-5	TRBJ2-1	TGTGCCAGCAGTTACTTCGGGGGGGCCGCCTCTTACAATGAGCAGTTCTTC	CASSYFGGAASYNEQFF
TRBD1	-	16	TRBV15	TRBJ2-2	TGTGCCACCAGCAGAGGGACAGGGGTGAGCACCGGGGAGCTGTTTTTT	CATSRGTGVSTGELFF
TRBD1	few	14	TRBV20-1	TRBJ2-7	TGCAGTGCTAGATCCGGGACAGGGTCCCACGAGCAGTACTTC	CSARSGTGSHEQYF
-	-	14	TRBV7-2	TRBJ2-1	TGTGCCAGCAGCGTAATCCCGTCGAACAATGAGCAGTTCTTC	CASSVIPSNNEQFF
TRBD1	-	16	TRBV7-9	TRBJ1-2	TGTGCCAGCAGCCTCCCTGACATAGACAGGGTCCATGGCTACACCTTC	CASSLPDIDRVHGYTF
TRBD1	-	16	TRBV3-1	TRBJ1-2	TGTGCCAGCAGCCCTCATTTGGGACAGGATACCTGGAGCTACACCTTC	CASSPHLGQDTWSYTF
TRBD1	many	16	TRBV4-3	TRBJ2-5	TGCGCCAGCAGCCAAGTCGACAGGGGGCAGGGAGAGACCCAGTACTTC	CASSQVDRGQGETQYF
TRBD2	-	17	TRBV27	TRBJ2-3	TGTGCCAGCAGTTTAGGTAGCGGGGGAGTTTTCACAGATACGCAGTATTTT	CASSLGSGGVFTDTQYF
-	-	15	TRBV7-9	TRBJ2-4	TGTGCCAGCAGCTCTCTTGGGGGAGCCAAAAACATTCAGTACTTC	CASSSLGGAKNIQYF
TRBD2	-	16	TRBV11-2	TRBJ2-5	TGTGCCAGCAGCTTAGGGCCGACTAGCGGACAAGAGACCCAGTACTTC	CASSLGPTSGQETQYF
-	-	12	TRBV9	TRBJ2-7	TGTGCCAGCAGCCCCCAACGCGGCGAGCAGTACTTC	CASSPQRGEQYF
-	few	11	TRBV2	TRBJ2-7	TGTGCCAGCGGGGGCGGCCGCGAGCAGTACTTC	CASGGGREQYF
-	few	16	TRBV20-1	TRBJ1-6	TGCAGTCAAGACCGACGTTTAAGCTCCTATAATTCACCCCTCCACTTT	CSQDRRLSSYNSPLHF
TRBD2	-	18	TRBV12-3/TRBV12-4	TRBJ2-3	TGTGCCAGCAACCAAGGGACTAGCGGGGCCCCGAGCACAGATACGCAGTATTTT	CASNQGTSGAPSTDTQYF
TRBD2	once	13	TRBV20-1	TRBJ2-5	TGCAGTGGTCTAGCGGGGGGCGGAGAGACCCAGTACTTC	CSGLAGGGETQYF
-	-	15	TRBV6-2/TRBV6-3	TRBJ1-2	TGTGCCAGCAGTACAACCGGGACCTATCCCTATGGCTACACCTTC	CASSTTGTYPYGYTF
TRBD2	-	14	TRBV6-5	TRBJ2-3	TGTGCCAGCAAACTAGCGGGGCACCGGGATACGCAGTATTTT	CASKLAGHRDTQYF
-	few	16	TRBV5-4	TRBJ1-5	TGTGCCAGCAGCTTGGGCGGGAGCTATAGCAATCAGCCCCAGCATTTT	CASSLGGSYSNQPQHF
TRBD1	-	16	TRBV9	TRBJ1-6	TGTGCCAGCAGTGAAACAGGGGGCGCCTCGAATTCACCCCTCCACTTT	CASSETGGASNSPLHF